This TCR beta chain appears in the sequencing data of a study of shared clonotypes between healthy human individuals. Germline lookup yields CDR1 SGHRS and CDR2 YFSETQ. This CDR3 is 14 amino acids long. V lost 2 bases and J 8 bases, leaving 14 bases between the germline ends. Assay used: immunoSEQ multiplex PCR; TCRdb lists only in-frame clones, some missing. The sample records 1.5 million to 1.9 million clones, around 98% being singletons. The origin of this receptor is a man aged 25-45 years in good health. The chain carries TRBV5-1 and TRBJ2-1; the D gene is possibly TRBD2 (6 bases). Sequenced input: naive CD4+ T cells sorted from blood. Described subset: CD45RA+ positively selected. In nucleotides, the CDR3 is TGCGCCAGCAGCTTAAGGGGCGGGATAGATGAGCAGTTCTTC. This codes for CASSLRGGIDEQFF.